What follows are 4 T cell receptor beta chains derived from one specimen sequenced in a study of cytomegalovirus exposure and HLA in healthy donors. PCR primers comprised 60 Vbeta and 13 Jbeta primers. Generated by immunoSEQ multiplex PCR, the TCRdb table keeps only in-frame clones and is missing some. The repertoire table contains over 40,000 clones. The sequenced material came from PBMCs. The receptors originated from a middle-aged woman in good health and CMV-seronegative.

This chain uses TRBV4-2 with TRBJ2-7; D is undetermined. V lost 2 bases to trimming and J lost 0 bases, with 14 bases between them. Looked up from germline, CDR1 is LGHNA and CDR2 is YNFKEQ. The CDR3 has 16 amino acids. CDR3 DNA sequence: TGTGCCAGCAGCCAATCGTCCGGTCAACGCTCCTACGAGCAGTACTTC. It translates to CASSQSSGQRSYEQYF.

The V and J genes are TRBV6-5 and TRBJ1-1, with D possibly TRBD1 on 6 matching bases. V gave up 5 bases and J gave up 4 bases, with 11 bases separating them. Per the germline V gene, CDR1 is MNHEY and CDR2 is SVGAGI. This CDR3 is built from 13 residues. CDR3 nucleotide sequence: TGTGCCAGCAGTCCACAGGGAAGCACTGAAGCTTTCTTT. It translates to CASSPQGSTEAFF.

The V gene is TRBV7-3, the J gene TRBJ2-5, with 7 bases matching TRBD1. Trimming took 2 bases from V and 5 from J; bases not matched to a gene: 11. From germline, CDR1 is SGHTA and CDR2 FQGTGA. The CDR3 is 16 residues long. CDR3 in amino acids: CASSLGTAYPGETQYF. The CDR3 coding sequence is TGTGCCAGCAGCTTAGGGACAGCCTACCCGGGGGAGACCCAGTACTTC.

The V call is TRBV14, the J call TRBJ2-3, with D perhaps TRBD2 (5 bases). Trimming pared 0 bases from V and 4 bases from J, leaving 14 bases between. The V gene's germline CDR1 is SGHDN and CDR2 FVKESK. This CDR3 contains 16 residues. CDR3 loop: CASSQDFGLPPDTQYF. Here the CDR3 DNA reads TGTGCCAGCAGCCAAGATTTCGGACTGCCGCCAGATACGCAGTATTTT.